The subject of this entry is one T cell receptor beta chain. Its target is not known. This sample was taken from a study of T cell responses to AZD1222 COVID-19 vaccine. General study points: Clonal diversity may have been underestimated in mostly white British donors. Across spike, vaccine-associated CD4 TCRs were found, dominant at 160-218 and 743-854. Seropositive at baseline were only a handful of AZD1222 recipients.

The CDR3 is 21 residues long. With V trimmed by 4 bases and J by 6 bases, 25 bases remained unmatched. CDR1 is SGDLS and CDR2 is YYNGEE in the germline V gene. Some clones are missing from TCRdb's copy, which holds only in-frame ones; the method was immunoSEQ multiplex PCR. The data contain 98,000 or so clones, about nine tenths of them singletons. The gene calls are TRBV9 and TRBJ2-3, with 11 bases that match TRBD2. The clonotype originates from an adult in good health. The source was peripheral blood, collected on day 0 of MenACWY control vaccination. In DNA form, the CDR3 reads TGTGCCAGCAGCCCCCAACTGACTAGCGGGGCCGCCCCAGTTTCGAGGGATACGCAGTATTTT. As protein: CASSPQLTSGAAPVSRDTQYF.